Described below is a single T cell receptor (beta chain) sequence and its context. TCRdb's copy holds only in-frame clones and misses some; the assay was immunoSEQ multiplex PCR. The table includes millions of clones, 85% to 95% detected once. CDR1 is SGHRS, CDR2 YFSETQ, per germline. This CDR3 is built from 14 residues. V was cut by 4 bases and J by 2 bases, with 12 bases left in between. The data are from a study of shared clonotypes between healthy human individuals. The naive CD8 subset, CD45RO-negative cells positively selected for CCR7, excluded terminally differentiated effector memory CD45RA+ cells.

The material sequenced was naive CD8+ T cells from PBMCs. The TCR sequence derives from a man between 18 and 35 years old in good health. Some clones in this sample may be carry-over from other donors' samples. The V and J genes are TRBV5-1 and TRBJ1-1; the D gene is possibly TRBD1 (6 bases). DNA of the CDR3: TGCGCCAGCAGCGGAACAGGGTTCAACACTGAAGCTTTCTTT. It specifies CASSGTGFNTEAFF.